Reported below is one T cell receptor (beta chain). Its antigen is as yet unknown. The data belong to a study of T cells after posttransplantation cyclophosphamide. Profiled with immunoSEQ multiplex PCR; TCRdb holds only in-frame clones, not every one. The data hold more than 30,000 clones, with about nine tenths observed a single time. The naive gate required viable CD3+CD4+ or CD3+CD8+ cells with CCR7+CD45RA+CD45RO-CD95-CD27+CD28+ phenotype. Study-wide findings and caveats: Donor CD8+ memory clones often dominated recipient blood repertoires at later times. Tissue-infiltrating T cells from skin or gut overlapped little with blood T cells. Recipient CMV seropositivity and CMV reactivation strongly tracked TRB clonality.

The CDR3 extends over 15 amino acids. V lost 5 bases and J lost 1; bases outside the gene matches: 6. CDR1 and CDR2 from the germline V gene are MNHEY and SMNVEV (reference sequence). V is TRBV27 and J is TRBJ2-7; 9 nucleotides match TRBD1. The source is a woman in her sixties in good health, CMV-negative, and a related stem cell transplant donor. The specimen sequenced was naive CD4+ T cells sorted from PBMCs. CDR3 in amino acids: CASSRTGTGSYEQYF. DNA of the CDR3: TGTGCCAGCAGTCGTACCGGGACAGGGTCCTACGAGCAGTACTTC.